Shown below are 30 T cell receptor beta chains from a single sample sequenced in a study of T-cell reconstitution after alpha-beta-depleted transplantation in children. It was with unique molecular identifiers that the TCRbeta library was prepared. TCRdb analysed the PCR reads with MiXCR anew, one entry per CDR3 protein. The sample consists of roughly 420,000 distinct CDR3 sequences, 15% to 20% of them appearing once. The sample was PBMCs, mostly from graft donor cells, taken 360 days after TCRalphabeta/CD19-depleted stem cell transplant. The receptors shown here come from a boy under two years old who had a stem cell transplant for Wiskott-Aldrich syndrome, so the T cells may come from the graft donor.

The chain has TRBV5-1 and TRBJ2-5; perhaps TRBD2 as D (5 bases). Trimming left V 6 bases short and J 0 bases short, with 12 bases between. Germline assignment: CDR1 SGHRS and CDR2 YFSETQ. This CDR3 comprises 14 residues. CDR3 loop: CASKGGGYQETQYF. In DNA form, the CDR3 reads TGCGCCAGCAAAGGCGGAGGCTACCAAGAGACCCAGTACTTC.

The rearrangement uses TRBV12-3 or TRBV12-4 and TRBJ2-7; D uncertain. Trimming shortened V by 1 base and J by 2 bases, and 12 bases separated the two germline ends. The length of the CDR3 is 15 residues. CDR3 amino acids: CASSLGGGQAYEQYF. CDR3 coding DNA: TGTGCCAGCAGTTTAGGAGGTGGGCAGGCCTACGAGCAGTACTTC.

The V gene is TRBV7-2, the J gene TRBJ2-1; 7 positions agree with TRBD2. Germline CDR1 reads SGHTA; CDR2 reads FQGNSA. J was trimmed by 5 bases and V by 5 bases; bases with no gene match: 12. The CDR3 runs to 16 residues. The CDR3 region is CASSLRGSGYHNEQFF. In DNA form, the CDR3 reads TGTGCCAGCAGCCTCCGGGGTAGCGGGTACCACAATGAGCAGTTCTTC.

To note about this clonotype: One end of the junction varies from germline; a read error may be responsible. The CDR3 protein is CSSRPGLAGVEQYF. In DNA, the CDR3 is TGCAGTTCTAGACCAGGACTAGCGGGAGTCGAGCAGTACTTC. The J gene is TRBJ2-7, the V gene TRBV20-1; 13 bases line up with TRBD2. The CDR3 covers 14 residues. Germline assignment: CDR1 DFQATT and CDR2 SNEGSKA (reference sequence).

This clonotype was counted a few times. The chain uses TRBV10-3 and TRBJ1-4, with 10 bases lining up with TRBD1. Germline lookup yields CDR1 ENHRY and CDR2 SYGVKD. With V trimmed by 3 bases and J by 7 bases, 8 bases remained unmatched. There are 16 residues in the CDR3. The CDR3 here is CAISDGTGEGGEKLFF. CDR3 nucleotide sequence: TGTGCCATCAGTGATGGGACAGGGGAAGGAGGTGAAAAACTGTTTTTT.

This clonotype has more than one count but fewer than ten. The CDR3: CASSTWGGPGDTQYF. CDR3 DNA: TGTGCCAGCAGCACCTGGGGGGGCCCCGGAGATACGCAGTATTTT. The V call is TRBV5-4, the J call TRBJ2-3, with a possible D match to TRBD2 (7 bases). Germline lookup yields CDR1 SGHNT and CDR2 YYREEE (reference sequence). Trimming cost V 4 bases and J 5 bases, with 17 bases left between them. This CDR3 is built from 15 residues. Together with reference TRBV5-4 and TRBJ2-3, the CDR3 gives the full variable domain: ETGVTQSPTHLIKTRGQQVTLRCSSQSGHNTVSWYQQALGQGPQFIFQYYREEENGRGNFPPRFSGLQFPNYSSELNVNALELDDSALYLCASSTWGGPGDTQYFGPGTRLTVL.

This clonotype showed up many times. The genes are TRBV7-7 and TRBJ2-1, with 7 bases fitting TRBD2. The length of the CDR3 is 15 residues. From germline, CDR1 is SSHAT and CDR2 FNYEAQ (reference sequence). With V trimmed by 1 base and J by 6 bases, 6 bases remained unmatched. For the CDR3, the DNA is TGTGCCAGCAGCTTAGTGGTGGGAGGGCCCAATGAGCAGTTCTTC. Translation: CASSLVVGGPNEQFF.

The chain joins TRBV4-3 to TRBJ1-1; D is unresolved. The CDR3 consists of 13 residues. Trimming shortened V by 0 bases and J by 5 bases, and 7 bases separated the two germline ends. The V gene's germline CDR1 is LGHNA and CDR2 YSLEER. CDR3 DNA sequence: TGCGCCAGCAGCCAAGAATGGGATACTGAAGCTTTCTTT. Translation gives CASSQEWDTEAFF.

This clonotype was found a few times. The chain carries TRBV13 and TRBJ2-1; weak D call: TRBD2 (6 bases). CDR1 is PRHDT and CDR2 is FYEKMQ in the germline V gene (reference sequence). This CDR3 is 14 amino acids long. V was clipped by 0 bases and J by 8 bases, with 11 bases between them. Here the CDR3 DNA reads TGTGCCAGCAGCTTAGGCCCTCCTAGCGATGAGCAGTTCTTC. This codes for CASSLGPPSDEQFF.

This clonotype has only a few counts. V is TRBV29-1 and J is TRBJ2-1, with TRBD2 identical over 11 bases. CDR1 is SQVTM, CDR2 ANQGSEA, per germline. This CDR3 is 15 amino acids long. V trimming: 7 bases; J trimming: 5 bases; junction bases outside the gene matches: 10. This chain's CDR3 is CSDLGGTSGNNEQFF. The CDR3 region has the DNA TGCAGCGATCTCGGGGGGACTAGCGGTAACAATGAGCAGTTCTTC.

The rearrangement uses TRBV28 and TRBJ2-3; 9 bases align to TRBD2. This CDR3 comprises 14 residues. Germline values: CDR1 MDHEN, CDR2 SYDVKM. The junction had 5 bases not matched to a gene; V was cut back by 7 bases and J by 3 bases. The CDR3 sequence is CASILAGRTDTQYF. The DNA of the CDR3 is TGTGCCAGCATTCTAGCGGGGCGGACAGATACGCAGTATTTT. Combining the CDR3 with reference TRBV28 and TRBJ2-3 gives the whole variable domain DVKVTQSSRYLVKRTGEKVFLECVQDMDHENMFWYRQDPGLGLRLIYFSYDVKMKEKGDIPEGYSVSREKKERFSLILESASTNQTSMYLCASILAGRTDTQYFGPGTRLTVL.

The CDR3 loop reads CASSIRRQNTIYF. CDR3 nucleotides: TGTGCCAGCAGTATACGGAGGCAAAACACCATATATTTT. The V gene is TRBV12-3 or TRBV12-4, the J gene TRBJ1-3; the D is unclear. The CDR3 sequence is 13 residues long. The V end was cut by 5 bases, the J end by 6 bases, with 11 bases between.

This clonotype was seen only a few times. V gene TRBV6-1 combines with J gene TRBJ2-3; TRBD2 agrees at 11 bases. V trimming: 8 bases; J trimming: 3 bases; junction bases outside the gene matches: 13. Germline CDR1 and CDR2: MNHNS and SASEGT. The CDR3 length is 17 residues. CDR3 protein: CASAKPTSGSMTDTQYF. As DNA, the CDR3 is TGTGCCAGCGCCAAGCCCACTAGCGGGAGCATGACAGATACGCAGTATTTT.

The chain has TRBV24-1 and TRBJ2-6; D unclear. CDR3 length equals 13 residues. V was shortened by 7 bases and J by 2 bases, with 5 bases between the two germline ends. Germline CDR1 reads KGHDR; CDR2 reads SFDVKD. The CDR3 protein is CATRGAGANVLTF. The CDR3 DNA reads TGTGCCACCAGGGGTGCTGGGGCCAACGTCCTGACTTTC.

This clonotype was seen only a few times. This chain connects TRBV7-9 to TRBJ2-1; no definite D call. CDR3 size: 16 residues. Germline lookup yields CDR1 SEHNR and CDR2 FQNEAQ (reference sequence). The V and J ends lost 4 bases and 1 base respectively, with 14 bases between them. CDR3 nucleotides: TGTGCCAGCAGCTCACCACGGCTCTCATCCTACAATGAGCAGTTCTTC. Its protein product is CASSSPRLSSYNEQFF. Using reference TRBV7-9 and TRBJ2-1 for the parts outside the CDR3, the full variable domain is DTGVSQNPRHKITKRGQNVTFRCDPISEHNRLYWYRQTLGQGPEFLTYFQNEAQLEKSRLLSDRFSAERPKGSFSTLEIQRTEQGDSAMYLCASSSPRLSSYNEQFFGPGTRLTVL.

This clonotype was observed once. The DNA for the CDR3 is TGTGCCAGCAGCCCGGGGGACAGTAGCACAGATACGCAGTATTTT. Translated: CASSPGDSSTDTQYF. The chain is built from TRBV7-6 and TRBJ2-3; a weak D match, TRBD1 (7 bases). V was trimmed by 5 bases and J by 0 bases, leaving 12 bases between them. The CDR3 has 15 amino acids. Germline V gives CDR1 SGHVS, CDR2 FNYEAQ.

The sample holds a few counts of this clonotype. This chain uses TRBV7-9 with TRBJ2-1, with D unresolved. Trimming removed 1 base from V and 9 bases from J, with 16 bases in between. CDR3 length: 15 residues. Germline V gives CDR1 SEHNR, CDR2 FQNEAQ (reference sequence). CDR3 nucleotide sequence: TGTGCCAGCAGCTTAGTGTGCAAACCGGCGTGTGAGCAGTTCTTC. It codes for CASSLVCKPACEQFF.

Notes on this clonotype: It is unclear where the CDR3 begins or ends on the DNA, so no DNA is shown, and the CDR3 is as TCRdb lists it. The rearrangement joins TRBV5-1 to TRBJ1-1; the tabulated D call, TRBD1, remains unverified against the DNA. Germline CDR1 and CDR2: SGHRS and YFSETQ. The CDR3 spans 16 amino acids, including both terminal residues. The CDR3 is CASSLDWGVGNTEAFF.

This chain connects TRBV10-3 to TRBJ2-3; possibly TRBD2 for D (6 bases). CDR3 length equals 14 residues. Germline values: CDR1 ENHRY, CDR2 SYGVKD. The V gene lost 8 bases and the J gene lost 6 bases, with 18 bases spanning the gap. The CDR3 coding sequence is TGTGCCATCTTGGAGGGAGGCCTCCAGGATACGCAGTATTTT. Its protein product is CAILEGGLQDTQYF.

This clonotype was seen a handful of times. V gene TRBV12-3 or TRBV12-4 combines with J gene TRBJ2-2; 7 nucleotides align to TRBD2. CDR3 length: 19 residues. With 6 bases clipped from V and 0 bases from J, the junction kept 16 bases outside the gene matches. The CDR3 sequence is CASRLIPPGGRTNTGELFF. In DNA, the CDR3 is TGTGCCAGCAGGTTAATCCCACCCGGGGGGAGGACGAACACCGGGGAGCTGTTTTTT.

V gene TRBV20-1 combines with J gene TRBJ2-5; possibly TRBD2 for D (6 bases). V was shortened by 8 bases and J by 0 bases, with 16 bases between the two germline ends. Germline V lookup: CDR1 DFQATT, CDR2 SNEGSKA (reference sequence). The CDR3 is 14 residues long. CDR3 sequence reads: CSPLGDSDQETQYF. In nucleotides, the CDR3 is TGCAGTCCCTTAGGGGACTCCGACCAAGAGACCCAGTACTTC.

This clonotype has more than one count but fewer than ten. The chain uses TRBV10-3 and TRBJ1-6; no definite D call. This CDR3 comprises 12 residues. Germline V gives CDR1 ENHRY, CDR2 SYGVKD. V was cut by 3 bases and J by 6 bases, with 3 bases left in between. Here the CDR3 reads CAISELNSPLHF. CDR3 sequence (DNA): TGTGCCATCAGTGAACTTAATTCACCCCTCCACTTT.

The CDR3 nucleotides are TGTGCCAGCAGCTCTAATGAAAAACTGTTTTTT. It is translated as CASSSNEKLFF. The chain links TRBV6-5 to TRBJ1-4; no clear D gene. The CDR3 loop spans 11 amino acids. From germline, CDR1 is MNHEY and CDR2 SVGAGI. Deletions cut 6 bases from V and 3 bases from J, with 2 bases between.

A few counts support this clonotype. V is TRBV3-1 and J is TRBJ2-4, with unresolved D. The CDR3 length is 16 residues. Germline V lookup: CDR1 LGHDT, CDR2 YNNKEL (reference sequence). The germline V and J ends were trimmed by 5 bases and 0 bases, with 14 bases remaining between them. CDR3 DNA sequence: TGTGCCAGCAGCAGCGACTTTTTACTAGCCAAAAACATTCAGTACTTC. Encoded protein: CASSSDFLLAKNIQYF.

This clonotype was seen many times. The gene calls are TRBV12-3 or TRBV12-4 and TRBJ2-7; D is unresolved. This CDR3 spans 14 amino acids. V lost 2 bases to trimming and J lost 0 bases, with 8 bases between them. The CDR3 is CASSLRSVSYEQYF. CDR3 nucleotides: TGTGCCAGCAGTTTACGTTCAGTCTCCTACGAGCAGTACTTC.

CDR3 loop: CSARGIADEQFF. DNA of the CDR3: TGCAGTGCTAGGGGAATCGCGGATGAGCAGTTCTTC. The V call is TRBV20-1, the J call TRBJ2-1; D is uncertain. The CDR3 covers 12 residues. V was shortened by 3 bases and J by 8 bases, with 11 bases between the two germline ends. Per the germline V gene, CDR1 is DFQATT and CDR2 is SNEGSKA (reference sequence).

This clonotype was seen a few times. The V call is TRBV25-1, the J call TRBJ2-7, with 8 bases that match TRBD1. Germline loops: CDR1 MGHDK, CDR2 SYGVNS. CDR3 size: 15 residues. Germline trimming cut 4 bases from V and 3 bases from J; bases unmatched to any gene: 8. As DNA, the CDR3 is TGTGCCAGCAGTGGCCCCTGGACAGGGAACTACGAGCAGTACTTC. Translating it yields CASSGPWTGNYEQYF.

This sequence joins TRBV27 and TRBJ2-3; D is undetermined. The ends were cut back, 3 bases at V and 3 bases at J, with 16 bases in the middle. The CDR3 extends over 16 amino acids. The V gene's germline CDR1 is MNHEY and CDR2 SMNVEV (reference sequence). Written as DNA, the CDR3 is TGTGCCAGCAGTTTTAGGAGCAAATGGCGGACAGATACGCAGTATTTT. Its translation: CASSFRSKWRTDTQYF.

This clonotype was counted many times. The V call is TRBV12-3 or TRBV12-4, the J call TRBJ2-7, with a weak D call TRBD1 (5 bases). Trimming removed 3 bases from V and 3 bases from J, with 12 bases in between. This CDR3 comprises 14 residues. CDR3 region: CASSFSQGIYEQYF. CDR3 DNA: TGTGCCAGCAGTTTTAGTCAGGGCATCTACGAGCAGTACTTC.

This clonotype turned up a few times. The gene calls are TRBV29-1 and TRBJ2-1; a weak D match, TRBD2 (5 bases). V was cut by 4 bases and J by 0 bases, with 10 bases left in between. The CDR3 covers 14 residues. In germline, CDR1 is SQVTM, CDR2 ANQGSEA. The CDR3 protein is CSVAGGSSYNEQFF. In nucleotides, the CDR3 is TGCAGCGTTGCAGGTGGGAGCTCCTACAATGAGCAGTTCTTC.